The 14 T cell receptor beta chains below all came from one sample that was sequenced in a study of cytomegalovirus exposure and HLA in healthy donors. Only in-frame clones appear in the TCRdb table, and some are missing; sequencing was by immunoSEQ multiplex PCR. Among 150,000 to 200,000 clones, about 82% were seen once, and the ten largest hold roughly 1.5%. Sequencing used PBMCs. The receptors derive from a woman aged 18-29 years in good health and CMV-seronegative.

This clone was observed a handful of times. Here the CDR3 reads CASSRESGQGAEQYF. DNA for the CDR3: TGTGCCAGCAGCCGTGAGTCGGGACAGGGGGCCGAGCAGTACTTC. V gene TRBV7-9 combines with J gene TRBJ2-7; 12 bases match TRBD1. CDR1 and CDR2 from the germline V gene are SEHNR and FQNEAQ (reference sequence). The CDR3 spans 15 residues. V gave up 5 bases and J gave up 6 bases; unmatched junction bases: 8.

The chain links TRBV18 to TRBJ2-7, with 8 bases matching TRBD1. The V gene's germline CDR1 is KGHSH and CDR2 LQKENI. The CDR3 is 16 residues long. V lost 0 bases and J lost 2; bases outside the gene matches: 6. CDR3 loop: CASSPPGQGSPYEQYF. For the CDR3, the DNA is TGTGCCAGCTCACCACCTGGACAGGGAAGCCCCTACGAGCAGTACTTC.

The chain uses TRBV19 and TRBJ1-5, with no clear D. The germline V gene has CDR1 LNHDA and CDR2 SQIVND (reference sequence). The CDR3 consists of 12 residues. V was pared by 10 bases and J by 4 bases, with 11 bases between. The CDR3 nucleotides are TGTGCCACTTCCCCCGCGAATCAGCCCCAGCATTTT. Translating it yields CATSPANQPQHF.

The chain combines TRBV28 with TRBJ1-4; D remains ambiguous. This CDR3 spans 16 amino acids. Germline CDR1 is MDHEN and CDR2 is SYDVKM. The V end lost 2 bases, the J end lost 4 bases, and 14 bases lay between the germline ends. Here the CDR3 reads CASSLADLSNNEKLFF. CDR3 nucleotides: TGTGCCAGCAGTTTAGCTGATCTGTCTAATAATGAAAAACTGTTTTTT.

V is TRBV7-6 and J is TRBJ2-2; 11 bases are a match to TRBD2. Germline V CDR1 and CDR2: SGHVS, FNYEAQ. The CDR3 length is 15 residues. The V segment lost 5 bases and the J segment 5 bases; nucleotides outside the gene matches: 4. In nucleotides, the CDR3 is TGTGCCAGCAGCCCTACTAGCGGGAGTACCGGGGAGCTGTTTTTT. This translates into CASSPTSGSTGELFF. Drawing the rest from reference TRBV7-6 and TRBJ2-2, the complete variable domain is GAGVSQSPRYKVTKRGQDVALRCDPISGHVSLYWYRQALGQGPEFLTYFNYEAQQDKSGLPNDRFSAERPEGSISTLTIQRTEQRDSAMYRCASSPTSGSTGELFFGEGSRLTVL.

The J gene is TRBJ2-7, the V gene TRBV19; perhaps TRBD2 as D (6 bases). CDR1 is LNHDA, CDR2 SQIVND, per germline (reference sequence). Trimming stripped 3 bases from V and 3 bases from J, with 12 bases between. CDR3 length equals 14 residues. DNA for the CDR3: TGTGCCAGTAGTATGGGGGACTCAATCTACGAGCAGTACTTC. Protein product: CASSMGDSIYEQYF.

The chain carries TRBV2 and TRBJ1-4; D is uncertain. V was cut by 7 bases and J by 6 bases, with 6 bases left in between. The CDR3 has 11 residues. Germline CDR1 reads SNHLY; CDR2 reads FYNNEI. The CDR3 DNA reads TGTGCCAGCAACCTATATGAAAAACTGTTTTTT. This sequence encodes CASNLYEKLFF.

The chain employs TRBV7-6 and TRBJ2-7; 7 bases fit TRBD1. This CDR3 is built from 16 residues. V lost 5 bases, J lost 1 base, and 11 bases stayed unmatched. Germline CDR1 is SGHVS and CDR2 is FNYEAQ. The DNA of the CDR3 is TGTGCCAGCAGCAACGACAGGGCCGGACGGTCCTACGAGCAGTACTTC. It translates to CASSNDRAGRSYEQYF. Combining the CDR3 with reference TRBV7-6 and TRBJ2-7 gives the whole variable domain GAGVSQSPRYKVTKRGQDVALRCDPISGHVSLYWYRQALGQGPEFLTYFNYEAQQDKSGLPNDRFSAERPEGSISTLTIQRTEQRDSAMYRCASSNDRAGRSYEQYFGPGTRLTVT.

The V gene is TRBV6-1, the J gene TRBJ2-2, with 9 bases fitting TRBD1. Germline V lookup: CDR1 MNHNS, CDR2 SASEGT. V dropped 7 bases and J dropped 5; count of bases not matched to a gene: 5. The CDR3 covers 14 residues. The CDR3 reads CASIRDRVTGELFF. CDR3 nucleotides: TGTGCCAGCATCCGGGACAGGGTAACCGGGGAGCTGTTTTTT.

CDR3 amino acids: CASSANSGGGYNEQFF. DNA for the CDR3: TGTGCCAGCAGCGCCAATAGCGGCGGGGGCTACAATGAGCAGTTCTTC. This chain links TRBV9 with TRBJ2-1, with 7 bases lining up with TRBD2. Germline-derived CDR1 and CDR2 are SGDLS and YYNGEE. V was clipped by 3 bases and J by 3 bases; unmatched bases: 9. The CDR3 has 16 residues. Drawing the rest from reference TRBV9 and TRBJ2-1, the complete variable domain is DSGVTQTPKHLITATGQRVTLRCSPRSGDLSVYWYQQSLDQGLQFLIQYYNGEERAKGNILERFSAQQFPDLHSELNLSSLELGDSALYFCASSANSGGGYNEQFFGPGTRLTVL.

The chain carries TRBV27 and TRBJ2-3; D is undetermined. Trimming cost V 4 bases and J 2 bases, with 4 bases left between them. The CDR3 contains 12 residues. CDR1 is MNHEY and CDR2 is SMNVEV in the germline V gene (reference sequence). CDR3 loop: CASSSYTDTQYF. The CDR3 DNA sequence: TGTGCCAGCAGTTCTTACACAGATACGCAGTATTTT.

The V and J genes are TRBV6-6 and TRBJ2-7; D may be TRBD1 (5 bases). V was trimmed by 6 bases and J by 5 bases, leaving 20 bases between them. This CDR3 has 15 residues. Per germline, CDR1 MNHNY and CDR2 SVGAGI (reference sequence). The CDR3 coding sequence is TGTGCCAGCAGCCCCAGGGTATCAGCAGACAACGAGCAGTACTTC. Its translation is CASSPRVSADNEQYF.

This clone has only a few counts. This chain links TRBV5-4 with TRBJ2-1; TRBD2 agrees at 16 bases. This CDR3 region has 18 residues. In germline, CDR1 is SGHNT, CDR2 YYREEE (reference sequence). The V gene end was trimmed by 5 bases and the J gene end by 5 bases; junction bases not matched to a gene: 10. The CDR3 DNA is TGTGCCAGCAGAGAGGGACTAGCGGGAGGGCCGGGGAACAATGAGCAGTTCTTC. Translation gives CASREGLAGGPGNNEQFF.

V is TRBV30 and J is TRBJ1-5, with D unresolved. V dropped 0 bases and J dropped 4 bases, with 10 bases sitting between them. CDR1 is GTSNPN and CDR2 is SVGIG in the germline V gene (reference sequence). There are 14 residues in the CDR3. The CDR3 reads CAWSVSGRNQPQHF. In nucleotides, the CDR3 is TGTGCCTGGAGTGTCAGCGGGAGAAATCAGCCCCAGCATTTT.